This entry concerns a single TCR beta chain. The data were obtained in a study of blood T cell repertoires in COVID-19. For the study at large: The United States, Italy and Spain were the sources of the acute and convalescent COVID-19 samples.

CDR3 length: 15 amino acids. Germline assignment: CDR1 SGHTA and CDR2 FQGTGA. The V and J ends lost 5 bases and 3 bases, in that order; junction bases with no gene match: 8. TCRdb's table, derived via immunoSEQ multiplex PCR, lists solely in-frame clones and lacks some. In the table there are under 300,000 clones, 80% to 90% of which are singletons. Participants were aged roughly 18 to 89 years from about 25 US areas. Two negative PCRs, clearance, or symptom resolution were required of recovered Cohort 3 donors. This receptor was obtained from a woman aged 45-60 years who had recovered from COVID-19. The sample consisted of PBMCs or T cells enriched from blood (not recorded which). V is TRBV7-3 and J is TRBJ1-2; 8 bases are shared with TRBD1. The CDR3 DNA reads TGTGCCAGCAGCCCAGGACAGGGACTCGACTATGGCTACACCTTC. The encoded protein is CASSPGQGLDYGYTF.